A single sample is the source of the 10 T cell receptor beta chains below, sequenced in a study of T cell changes during pregnancy in multiple sclerosis. This table comes from immunoSEQ multiplex PCR, and its TCRdb copy is limited to in-frame clones, with some not included. The sample shows roughly 38,000 clones, 88% of them seen only once. The specimen was CD4+ T cells from peripheral blood mononuclear cells, collected before pregnancy. The origin of the receptors is a female donor with multiple sclerosis, enrolled in a pregnancy study.

In regard to this clone: Other DNA sequences in this sample translate to the same CDR3. The rearrangement uses TRBV5-1 and TRBJ1-2, with TRBD1 matching over 7 bases. The CDR3 runs 13 residues. J gave up 4 bases and V 4 bases, and 4 bases lay outside the gene matches. CDR1 is SGHRS, CDR2 YFSETQ, per germline. Here the CDR3 DNA reads TGCGCCAGCAGCGCGGACAGGAGCTATGGCTACACCTTC. It is translated as CASSADRSYGYTF.

This rearrangement joins TRBV5-6 to TRBJ2-1; 8 bases fit TRBD2. Germline V lookup: CDR1 SGHDT, CDR2 YYEEEE. J gave up 4 bases and V 1 base, and 1 base lay outside the gene matches. This CDR3 comprises 14 residues. CDR3 in amino acids: CASSLRGRYNEQFF. The DNA of the CDR3 is TGTGCCAGCAGCTTGCGCGGGAGGTACAATGAGCAGTTCTTC.

This clone was observed a single time. This chain joins TRBV18 and TRBJ2-7, with 11 bases lining up with TRBD2. V gave up 2 bases and J gave up 2 bases; unmatched junction bases: 2. The CDR3 has 15 amino acids. Germline V gene data show CDR1 as KGHSH and CDR2 as LQKENI. The chain's CDR3 is CASSPGLAGTYEQYF. For the CDR3, the DNA is TGTGCCAGCTCACCAGGACTAGCGGGTACCTACGAGCAGTACTTC.

The J gene is TRBJ2-2, the V gene TRBV9; 15 bases match TRBD2. The CDR3 runs to 19 residues. V shed 0 bases, J shed 1 base, and the junction held 4 bases outside the gene matches. The germline CDR1 and CDR2 sequences are SGDLS and YYNGEE. CDR3 nucleotides: TGTGCCAGCAGCGTAGAGGGGGGACTAGCGGGAGGGAACACCGGGGAGCTGTTTTTT. It yields the protein CASSVEGGLAGGNTGELFF.

The chain employs TRBV18 and TRBJ2-1; D unclear. Trimming left V 1 base short and J 7 bases short, with 17 bases between. The CDR3 has 16 amino acids. The germline V gene encodes CDR1 KGHSH and CDR2 LQKENI. The CDR3 loop is CASSPLFSGSTNEQFF. The CDR3, as DNA: TGTGCCAGCTCACCACTTTTTTCCGGGTCCACGAATGAGCAGTTCTTC. Filled out from reference TRBV18 and TRBJ2-1, the complete variable domain reads NAGVMQNPRHLVRRRGQEARLRCSPMKGHSHVYWYRQLPEEGLKFMVYLQKENIIDESGMPKERFSAEFPKEGPSILRIQQVVRGDSAAYFCASSPLFSGSTNEQFFGPGTRLTVL.

The rearrangement uses TRBV7-9 and TRBJ2-2; 9 bases fit TRBD1. The CDR3 has 16 amino acids. CDR1 is SEHNR, CDR2 FQNEAQ, per germline (reference sequence). The V gene end was trimmed by 5 bases and the J gene end by 8 bases; junction bases not matched to a gene: 12. CDR3 in amino acids: CASSQPTGQGPGELFF. The CDR3 DNA reads TGTGCCAGCAGCCAACCCACGGGACAGGGTCCAGGGGAGCTGTTTTTT.

The chain recombines TRBV27 with TRBJ2-3; D unresolved. The ends were cut back, 4 bases at V and 4 bases at J, with 9 bases in the middle. CDR3 length: 13 residues. Germline V gene data show CDR1 as MNHEY and CDR2 as SMNVEV (reference sequence). The CDR3 coding sequence is TGTGCCAGCAGTTCCCACCCGGCAGATACGCAGTATTTT. Translation gives CASSSHPADTQYF.

The rearrangement joins TRBV6-5 to TRBJ2-5, with 8 bases that match TRBD2. The germline CDR1 and CDR2 sequences are MNHEY and SVGAGI. Losses at the gene ends were 2 bases for V and 1 base for J; bases not matched to a gene: 0. The CDR3 consists of 14 residues. CDR3 bases: TGTGCCAGCAGTTACAGCGGGGGCCAAGAGACCCAGTACTTC. Its translation is CASSYSGGQETQYF.

The count of this clone is one. This chain joins TRBV27 and TRBJ2-7; perhaps TRBD1 as D (9 bases). The V end lost 3 bases, the J end lost 2 bases, and 26 bases lay between the germline ends. Germline V gene data show CDR1 as MNHEY and CDR2 as SMNVEV (reference sequence). This CDR3 is built from 19 residues. The DNA for the CDR3 is TGTGCCAGCAGTTTCTACGCGGACAGGGGAAGCGGGAGCACCTACGAGCAGTACTTC. It is translated as CASSFYADRGSGSTYEQYF.

This clone was observed a few times. This specimen includes other DNA sequences encoding the same CDR3. The chain couples TRBV7-2 to TRBJ1-2, with D unclear. V was cut by 5 bases and J by 8 bases, with 15 bases left in between. Looked up from germline, CDR1 is SGHTA and CDR2 is FQGNSA. The CDR3 sequence is 13 residues long. CDR3 protein: CASSPRGEQGYTF. In DNA, the CDR3 is TGTGCCAGCAGCCCACGCGGGGAACAAGGCTACACCTTC.